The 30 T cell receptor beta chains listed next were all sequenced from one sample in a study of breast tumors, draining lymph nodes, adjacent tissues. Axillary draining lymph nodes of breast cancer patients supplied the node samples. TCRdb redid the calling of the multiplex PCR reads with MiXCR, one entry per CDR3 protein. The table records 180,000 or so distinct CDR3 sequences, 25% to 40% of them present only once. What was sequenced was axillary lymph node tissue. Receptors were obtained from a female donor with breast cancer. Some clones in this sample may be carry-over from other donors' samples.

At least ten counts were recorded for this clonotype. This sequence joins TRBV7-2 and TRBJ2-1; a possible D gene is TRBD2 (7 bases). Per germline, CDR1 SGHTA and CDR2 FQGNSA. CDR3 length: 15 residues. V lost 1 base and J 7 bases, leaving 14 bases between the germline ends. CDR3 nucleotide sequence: TGTGCCAGCAGCTTAGGCGGGGGCCTTAGTAATGAGCAGTTCTTC. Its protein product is CASSLGGGLSNEQFF.

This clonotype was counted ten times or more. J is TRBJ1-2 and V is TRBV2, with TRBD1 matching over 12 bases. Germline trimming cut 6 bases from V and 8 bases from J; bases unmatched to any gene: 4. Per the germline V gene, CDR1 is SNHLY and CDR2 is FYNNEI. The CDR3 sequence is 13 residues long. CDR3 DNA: TGTGCCAGCAGGGGGACAGGGGGCAGAGGCTACACCTTC. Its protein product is CASRGTGGRGYTF.

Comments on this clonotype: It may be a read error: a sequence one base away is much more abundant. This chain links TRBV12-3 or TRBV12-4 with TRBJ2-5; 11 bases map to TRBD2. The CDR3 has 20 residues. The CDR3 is CASSFSSLAGGRGWMETRYF. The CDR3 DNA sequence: TGTGCCAGCAGTTTCTCGTCCCTAGCGGGAGGCAGGGGATGGATGGAGACCCGGTACTTC.

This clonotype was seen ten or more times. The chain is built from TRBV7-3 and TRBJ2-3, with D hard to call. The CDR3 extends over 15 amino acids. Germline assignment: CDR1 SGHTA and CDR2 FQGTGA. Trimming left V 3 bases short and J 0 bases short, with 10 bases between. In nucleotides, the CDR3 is TGTGCCAGCAGCTTGGTGCAGTCTAGCACAGATACGCAGTATTTT. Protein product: CASSLVQSSTDTQYF.

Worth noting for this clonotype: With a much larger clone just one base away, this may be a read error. The CDR3, as DNA: TGTGCCTGGAGTGTACGGGGTTTGGTTCAGACCGGGGAGCTGTTTTTT. As protein: CAWSVRGLVQTGELFF. The gene calls are TRBV30 and TRBJ2-2, with D tentatively TRBD2 (5 bases). The CDR3 has 16 amino acids. From germline, CDR1 is GTSNPN and CDR2 SVGIG (reference sequence). Trimming left V 0 bases short and J 5 bases short, with 16 bases between.

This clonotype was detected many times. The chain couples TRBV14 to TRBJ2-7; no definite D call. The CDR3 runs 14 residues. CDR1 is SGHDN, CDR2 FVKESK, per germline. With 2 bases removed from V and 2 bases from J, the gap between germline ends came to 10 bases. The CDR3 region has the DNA TGTGCCAGCAGCCAACTACAGAAGCCCTACGAGCAGTACTTC. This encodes CASSQLQKPYEQYF. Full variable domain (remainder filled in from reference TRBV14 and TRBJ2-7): EAGVTQFPSHSVIEKGQTVTLRCDPISGHDNLYWYRRVMGKEIKFLLHFVKESKQDESGMPNNRFLAERTGGTYSTLKVQPAELEDSGVYFCASSQLQKPYEQYFGPGTRLTVT.

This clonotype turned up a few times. The CDR3 DNA reads as TGTGCCAGCAGTTTTAAACGGACATTGGGTAGCACAGATACGCAGTATTTT. Encoded protein: CASSFKRTLGSTDTQYF. The chain is built from TRBV28 and TRBJ2-3; a weak D match, TRBD1 (5 bases). Germline CDR1 reads MDHEN; CDR2 reads SYDVKM. The CDR3 is 17 amino acids. V lost 3 bases, J lost 0 bases, and 16 bases lay in between. The full variable domain, completed using reference TRBV28 and TRBJ2-3, is DVKVTQSSRYLVKRTGEKVFLECVQDMDHENMFWYRQDPGLGLRLIYFSYDVKMKEKGDIPEGYSVSREKKERFSLILESASTNQTSMYLCASSFKRTLGSTDTQYFGPGTRLTVL.

The CDR3 coding sequence is TGTGCCAGCAGCAAAAGTGTCACCGGGGAGCAGTTCTTC. Translating gives CASSKSVTGEQFF. The chain has TRBV28 and TRBJ2-1; D unresolved. V was cut by 6 bases and J by 10 bases, with 16 bases left in between. The CDR3 consists of 13 residues. Looked up from germline, CDR1 is MDHEN and CDR2 is SYDVKM.

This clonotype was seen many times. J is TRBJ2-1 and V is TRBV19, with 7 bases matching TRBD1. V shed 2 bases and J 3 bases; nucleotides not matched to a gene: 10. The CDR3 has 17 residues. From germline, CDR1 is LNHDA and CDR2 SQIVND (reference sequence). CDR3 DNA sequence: TGTGCCAGTAGTATACGGACAGGTTCCTCCCTCTACAATGAGCAGTTCTTC. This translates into CASSIRTGSSLYNEQFF.

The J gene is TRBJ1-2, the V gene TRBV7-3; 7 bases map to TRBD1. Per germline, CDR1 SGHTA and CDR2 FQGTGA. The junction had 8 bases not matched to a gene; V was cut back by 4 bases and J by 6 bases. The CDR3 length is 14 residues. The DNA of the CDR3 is TGTGCCAGCAGCTCGGACTTTACAGGGGATGGCTACACCTTC. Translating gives CASSSDFTGDGYTF.

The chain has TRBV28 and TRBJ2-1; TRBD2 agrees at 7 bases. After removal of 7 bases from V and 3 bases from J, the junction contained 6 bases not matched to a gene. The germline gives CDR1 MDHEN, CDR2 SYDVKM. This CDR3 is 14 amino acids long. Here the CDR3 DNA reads TGTGCCAGCACAATCGGGGGGTACTACAATGAGCAGTTCTTC. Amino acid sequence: CASTIGGYYNEQFF.

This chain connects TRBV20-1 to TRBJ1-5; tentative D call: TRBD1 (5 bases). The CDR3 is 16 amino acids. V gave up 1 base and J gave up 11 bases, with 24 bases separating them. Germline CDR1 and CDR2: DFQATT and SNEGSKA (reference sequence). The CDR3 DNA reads TGCAGTGCTAGAGTGAGGGCGGGGGGAGCTAGGGAGACCCAGCATTTT. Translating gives CSARVRAGGARETQHF.

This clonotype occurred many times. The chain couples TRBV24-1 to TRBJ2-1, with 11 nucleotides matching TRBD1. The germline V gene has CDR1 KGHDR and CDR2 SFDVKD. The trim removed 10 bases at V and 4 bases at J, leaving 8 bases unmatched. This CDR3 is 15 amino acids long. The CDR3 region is CATRKGQGGYNEQFF. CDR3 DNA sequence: TGTGCCACTAGAAAGGGACAGGGGGGGTACAATGAGCAGTTCTTC.

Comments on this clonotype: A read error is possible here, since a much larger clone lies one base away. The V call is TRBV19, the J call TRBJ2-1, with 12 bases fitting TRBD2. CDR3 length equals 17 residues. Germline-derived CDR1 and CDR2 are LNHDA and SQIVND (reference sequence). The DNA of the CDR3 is TGTGCCAGTAGTGGTCGCAGGACTAGCGGGGTGGGCGATGAGCAGTCCTTC. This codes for CASSGRRTSGVGDEQSF.

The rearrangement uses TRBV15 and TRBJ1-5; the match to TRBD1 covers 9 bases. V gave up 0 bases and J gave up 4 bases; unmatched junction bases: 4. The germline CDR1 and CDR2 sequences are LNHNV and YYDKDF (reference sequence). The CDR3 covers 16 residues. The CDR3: CATSRDLGTGNQPQHF. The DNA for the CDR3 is TGTGCCACCAGCAGAGATTTAGGGACAGGGAATCAGCCCCAGCATTTT.

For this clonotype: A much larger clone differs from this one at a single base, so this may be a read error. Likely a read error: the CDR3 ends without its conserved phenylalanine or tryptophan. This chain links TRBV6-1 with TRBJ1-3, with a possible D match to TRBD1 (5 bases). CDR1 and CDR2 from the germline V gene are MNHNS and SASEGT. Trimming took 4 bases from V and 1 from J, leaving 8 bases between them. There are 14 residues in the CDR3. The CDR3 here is CASSAAGSGNTIYS. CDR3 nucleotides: TGTGCCAGCAGTGCGGCAGGGTCTGGAAACACCATATATTCT.

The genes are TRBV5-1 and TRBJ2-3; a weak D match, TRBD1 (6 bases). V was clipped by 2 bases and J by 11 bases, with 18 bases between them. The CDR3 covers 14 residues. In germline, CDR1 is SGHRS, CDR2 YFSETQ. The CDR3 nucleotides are TGCGCCAGCAGCTTAGGGGACATAAACAATGAGCAGTATTTT. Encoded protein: CASSLGDINNEQYF.

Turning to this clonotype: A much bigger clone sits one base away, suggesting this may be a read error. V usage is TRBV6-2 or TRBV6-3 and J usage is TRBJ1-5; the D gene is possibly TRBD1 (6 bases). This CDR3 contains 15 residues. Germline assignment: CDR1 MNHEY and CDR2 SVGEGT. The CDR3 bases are TGTGCCAGGGGGGGGGCACGTCGGGGCAATCAGCCCCGGCATTTT. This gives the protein CARGGARRGNQPRHF.

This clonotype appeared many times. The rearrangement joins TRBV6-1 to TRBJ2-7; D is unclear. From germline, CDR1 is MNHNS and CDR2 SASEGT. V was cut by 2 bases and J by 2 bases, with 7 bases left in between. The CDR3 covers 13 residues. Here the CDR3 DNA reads TGTGCCAGCAGTGAACAATTAGCCTACGAGCAGTACTTC. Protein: CASSEQLAYEQYF.

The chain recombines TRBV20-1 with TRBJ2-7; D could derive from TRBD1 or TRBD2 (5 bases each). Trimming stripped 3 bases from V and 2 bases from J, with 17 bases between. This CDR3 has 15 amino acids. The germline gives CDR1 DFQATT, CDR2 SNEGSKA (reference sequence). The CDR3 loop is CSASLSGPLTYEQYF. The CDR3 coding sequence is TGCAGTGCTAGCTTATCGGGACCTCTAACCTACGAGCAGTACTTC.

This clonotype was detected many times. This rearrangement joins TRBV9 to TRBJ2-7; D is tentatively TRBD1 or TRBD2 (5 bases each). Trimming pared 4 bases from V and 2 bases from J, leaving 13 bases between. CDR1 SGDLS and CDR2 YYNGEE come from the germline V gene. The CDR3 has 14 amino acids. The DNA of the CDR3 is TGTGCCAGCAGCCCCCTCGGGGACCCCTACGAGCAGTACTTC. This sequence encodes CASSPLGDPYEQYF.

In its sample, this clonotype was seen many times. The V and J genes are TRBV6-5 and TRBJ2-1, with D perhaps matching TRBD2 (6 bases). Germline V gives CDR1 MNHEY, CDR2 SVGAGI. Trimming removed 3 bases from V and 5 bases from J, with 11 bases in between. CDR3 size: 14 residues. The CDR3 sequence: CASSYTGENNEQFF. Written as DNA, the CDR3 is TGTGCCAGCAGTTATACGGGGGAAAACAATGAGCAGTTCTTC.

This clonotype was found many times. The CDR3 DNA reads as TGTGCCAGCAGCTTGGGACTAGCGGGAGGGCCGAAGACCTACGAGCAGTACTTC. It is translated as CASSLGLAGGPKTYEQYF. The rearrangement uses TRBV7-2 and TRBJ2-7; 16 bases align to TRBD2. The CDR3 is 18 amino acids. Looked up from germline, CDR1 is SGHTA and CDR2 is FQGNSA. V lost 3 bases to trimming and J lost 2 bases; unmatched junction nucleotides: 7.

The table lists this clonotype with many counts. The CDR3: CASRTDRGPAYEQYF. CDR3 in DNA: TGTGCCAGCAGGACTGACAGGGGCCCTGCCTACGAGCAGTACTTC. The V gene is TRBV6-2 or TRBV6-3, the J gene TRBJ2-7; TRBD1 matches 8 bases. Germline V gives CDR1 MNHEY, CDR2 SVGEGT. With V trimmed by 6 bases and J by 2 bases, 9 bases remained unmatched. This CDR3 is 15 amino acids long.

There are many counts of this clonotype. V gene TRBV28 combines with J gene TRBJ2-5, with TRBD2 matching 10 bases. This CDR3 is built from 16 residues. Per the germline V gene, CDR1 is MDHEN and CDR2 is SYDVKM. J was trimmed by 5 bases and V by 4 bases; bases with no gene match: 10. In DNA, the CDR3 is TGTGCCAGCAGTTCTCTCCTAGCGGGGGTGGCGGAGACCCAGTACTTC. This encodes CASSSLLAGVAETQYF.

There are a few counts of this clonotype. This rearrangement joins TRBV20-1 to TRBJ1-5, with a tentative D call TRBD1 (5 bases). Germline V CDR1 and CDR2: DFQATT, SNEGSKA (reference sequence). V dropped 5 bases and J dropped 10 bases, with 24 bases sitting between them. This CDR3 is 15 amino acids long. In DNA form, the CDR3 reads TGCAGTGCTTTCGAGGGGCGGAACCTTCTCAAACCCCAGCATTTT. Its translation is CSAFEGRNLLKPQHF.

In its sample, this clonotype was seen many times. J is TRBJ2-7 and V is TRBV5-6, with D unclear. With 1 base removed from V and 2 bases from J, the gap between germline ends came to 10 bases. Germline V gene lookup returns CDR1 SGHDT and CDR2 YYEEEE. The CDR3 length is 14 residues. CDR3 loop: CASSLRLPPYEQYF. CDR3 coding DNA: TGTGCCAGCAGCTTGAGACTTCCTCCCTACGAGCAGTACTTC.

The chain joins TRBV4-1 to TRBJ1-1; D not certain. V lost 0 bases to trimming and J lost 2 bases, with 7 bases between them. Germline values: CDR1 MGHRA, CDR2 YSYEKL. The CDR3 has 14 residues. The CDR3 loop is CASSQDWGNTEAFF. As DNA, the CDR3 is TGCGCCAGCAGCCAAGATTGGGGAAACACTGAAGCTTTCTTT.

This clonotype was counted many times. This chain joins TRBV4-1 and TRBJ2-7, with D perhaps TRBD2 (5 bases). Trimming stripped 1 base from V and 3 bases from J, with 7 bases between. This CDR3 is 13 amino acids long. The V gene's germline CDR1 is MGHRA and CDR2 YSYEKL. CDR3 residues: CASSQVGSYEQYF. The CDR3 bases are TGCGCCAGCAGCCAAGTTGGGAGCTACGAGCAGTACTTC.

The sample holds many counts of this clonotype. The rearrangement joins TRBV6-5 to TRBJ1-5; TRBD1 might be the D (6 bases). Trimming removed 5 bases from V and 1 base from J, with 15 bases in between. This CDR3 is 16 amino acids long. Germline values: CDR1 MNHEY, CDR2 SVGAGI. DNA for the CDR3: TGTGCCAGCAGTCAGGCACAGGGTTTGAGCAATCAGCCCCAGCATTTT. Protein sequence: CASSQAQGLSNQPQHF.